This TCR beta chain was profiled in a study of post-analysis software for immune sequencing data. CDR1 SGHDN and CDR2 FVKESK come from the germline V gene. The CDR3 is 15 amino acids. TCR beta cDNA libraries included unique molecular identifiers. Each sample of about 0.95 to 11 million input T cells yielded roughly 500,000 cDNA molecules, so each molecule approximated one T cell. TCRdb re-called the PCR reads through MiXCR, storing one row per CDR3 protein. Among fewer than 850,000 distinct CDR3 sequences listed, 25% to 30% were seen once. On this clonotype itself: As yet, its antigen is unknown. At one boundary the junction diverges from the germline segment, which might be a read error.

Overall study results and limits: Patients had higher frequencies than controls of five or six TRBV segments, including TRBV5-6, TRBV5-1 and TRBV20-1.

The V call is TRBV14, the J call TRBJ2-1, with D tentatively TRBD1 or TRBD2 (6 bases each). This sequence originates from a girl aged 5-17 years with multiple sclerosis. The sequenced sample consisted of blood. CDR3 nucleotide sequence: TGTGCCAGCAGCCGGAGGGGGAGCTCCCACAATGAGCAGTTCTTC. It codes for CASSRRGSSHNEQFF.